Each of the 11 T cell receptor beta chains below was sequenced from the same sample in a study of shared clonotypes between healthy human individuals (dated by TCRdb to about 2020). The protocol used for the library was the immunoSEQ multiplex PCR assay. The immuneACCESS repertoire file appears here via TCRdb, limited to in-frame rearrangements. These files lack a portion of the clones; in checked studies, under half of the deficit traces to unresolved V genes, and the cause of the others is not known. This sample gives millions of clones in total; 85% to 95% of them show up just once. The ten largest clones take up roughly 0.14% of the sample. Sequencing was performed on naive CD4+ T cells sorted from blood. This sample's cell subset or site label indicates: CD45RA+ positively selected. These receptors were taken from a man between 18 and 35 years old in good health.

This clone was detected only once. The J gene is TRBJ1-2, the V gene TRBV28; possibly TRBD1 for D (5 bases). CDR3 length equals 14 residues. V shed 8 bases and J shed 3 bases, with 16 bases lying between them. The V gene's germline CDR1 is MDHEN and CDR2 SYDVKM. The CDR3 is CASLRGGQYYGYTF. The CDR3 bases are TGTGCCAGCCTGAGGGGAGGACAATACTATGGCTACACCTTC.

On this clone: Other DNA variants within this sample encode the same CDR3. The chain joins TRBV5-1 to TRBJ1-2; 7 nucleotides align to TRBD1. Germline lookup yields CDR1 SGHRS and CDR2 YFSETQ. V dropped 0 bases and J dropped 6; count of bases not matched to a gene: 2. This CDR3 has 13 residues. The DNA for the CDR3 is TGCGCCAGCAGCTTGGGTCAGGGGGATGGCTACACCTTC. This codes for CASSLGQGDGYTF.

The chain couples TRBV11-2 to TRBJ2-7; D uncertain. V was trimmed by 5 bases and J by 2 bases, leaving 13 bases between them. Per the germline V gene, CDR1 is SGHAT and CDR2 is FQNNGV. CDR3 length: 14 amino acids. CDR3 sequence: CASSQGRVTYEQYF. CDR3 nucleotides: TGTGCCAGCAGCCAAGGACGGGTTACCTACGAGCAGTACTTC.

This chain connects TRBV4-1 to TRBJ2-5, with 10 bases that match TRBD2. CDR1 is MGHRA and CDR2 is YSYEKL in the germline V gene. With V trimmed by 4 bases and J by 4 bases, 6 bases remained unmatched. The CDR3 spans 15 residues. CDR3 amino acids: CASSPGWTSGETQYF. The CDR3 bases are TGCGCCAGCAGCCCAGGTTGGACTAGCGGAGAGACCCAGTACTTC.

This rearrangement joins TRBV19 to TRBJ2-3; D might be TRBD2 (6 bases). CDR1 is LNHDA and CDR2 is SQIVND in the germline V gene (reference sequence). CDR3 length: 18 residues. V shed 1 base and J shed 2 bases, with 19 bases lying between them. The CDR3 DNA reads TGTGCCAGTAGTATAGCGGGGACCCGCGGGGCTTACACAGATACGCAGTATTTT. Translating gives CASSIAGTRGAYTDTQYF.

Comments on this clone: The sample carries other DNA sequences with the same CDR3. The V and J genes are TRBV28 and TRBJ2-7; possibly TRBD1 for D (5 bases). This CDR3 comprises 14 residues. Germline assignment: CDR1 MDHEN and CDR2 SYDVKM. V lost 2 bases and J lost 0, with 8 bases in between. The CDR3 reads CASSLTGTSYEQYF. CDR3 nucleotides: TGTGCCAGCAGTTTAACAGGCACCTCCTACGAGCAGTACTTC.

The rearrangement uses TRBV19 and TRBJ1-4; tentatively, D is TRBD1 (5 bases). This CDR3 has 14 amino acids. Germline V gene sequence: CDR1 LNHDA, CDR2 SQIVND (reference sequence). Trimming took 4 bases from V and 4 from J, leaving 10 bases between them. CDR3 residues: CASSRTGDNEKLFF. DNA of the CDR3: TGTGCCAGTAGTAGGACGGGGGATAATGAAAAACTGTTTTTT.

The chain has TRBV28 and TRBJ1-2; D uncertain. The CDR3 totals 13 residues. Per the germline V gene, CDR1 is MDHEN and CDR2 is SYDVKM. Between the trimmed V and J ends, which lost 6 bases and 2 bases, there was a span of 10 bases. Here the CDR3 DNA reads TGTGCCAGCAGGCAAACAGAAAACTATGGCTACACCTTC. The encoded protein is CASRQTENYGYTF.

This clone was counted a few times. The chain combines TRBV5-4 with TRBJ2-7, with D possibly TRBD1 on 7 matching bases. Trimming removed 0 bases from V and 1 base from J, with 14 bases in between. Germline lookup yields CDR1 SGHNT and CDR2 YYREEE (reference sequence). CDR3 size: 16 residues. The CDR3 sequence is CASSLVVEGASYEQYF. CDR3 nucleotide sequence: TGTGCCAGCAGCTTGGTGGTGGAGGGGGCGTCCTACGAGCAGTACTTC.

Turning to this clone: Other DNA sequences in this specimen translate into the identical CDR3. The V gene is TRBV30, the J gene TRBJ1-2, with a weak D call TRBD1 (5 bases). Deletions cut 2 bases from V and 4 bases from J, with 8 bases between. CDR3 size: 12 residues. The V gene's germline CDR1 is GTSNPN and CDR2 SVGIG (reference sequence). This CDR3 is CAWSRQGYGYTF. The CDR3 DNA reads TGTGCCTGGAGTCGTCAGGGCTATGGCTACACCTTC.

Regarding this clone: The identical CDR3 is also encoded by other nucleotide sequences in the sample. V and J are TRBV7-9 and TRBJ1-1; possibly TRBD1 for D (6 bases). The germline gives CDR1 SEHNR, CDR2 FQNEAQ (reference sequence). V gave up 1 base and J gave up 4 bases, with 10 bases separating them. The CDR3 sequence is 14 residues long. CDR3 nucleotide sequence: TGTGCCAGCAGCTTAGAAGGGGGATCCACTGAAGCTTTCTTT. Protein: CASSLEGGSTEAFF.